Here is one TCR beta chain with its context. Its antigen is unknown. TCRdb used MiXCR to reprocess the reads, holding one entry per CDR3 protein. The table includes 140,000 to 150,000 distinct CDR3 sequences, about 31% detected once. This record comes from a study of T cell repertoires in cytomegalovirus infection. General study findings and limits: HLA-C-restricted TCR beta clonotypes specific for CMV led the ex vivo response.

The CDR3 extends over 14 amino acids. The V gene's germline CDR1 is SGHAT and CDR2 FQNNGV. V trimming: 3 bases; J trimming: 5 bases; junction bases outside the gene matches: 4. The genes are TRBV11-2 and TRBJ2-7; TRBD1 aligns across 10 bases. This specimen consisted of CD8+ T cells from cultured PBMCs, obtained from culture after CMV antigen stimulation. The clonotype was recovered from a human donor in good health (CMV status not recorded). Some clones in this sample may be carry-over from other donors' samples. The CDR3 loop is CASSFGTGDHEQYF. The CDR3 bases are TGTGCCAGCAGCTTCGGGACAGGGGACCACGAGCAGTACTTC.